This is a list of T cell receptor beta chains from one sample in a study of vaccination effects on CD4 cells after COVID-19. Their recognized antigens are unknown. Assay used: immunoSEQ multiplex PCR; TCRdb lists only in-frame clones, some missing. The repertoire includes 75,000 to 100,000 clones, around 77% of them detected once, and 0.85% to 1.2% sits in the top ten. The sample here was CD4+ T cells from PBMCs cultured with HCoV-OC43 spike peptides, taken after COVID-19 vaccination. The receptors originated from a human donor who received a COVID-19 vaccine. CDR3s include the opening cysteine and the closing phenylalanine or tryptophan. D genes are given only for firm matches. A clone size is listed for some rows: how often the clone was seen (once, few, many), or a class if it is expanded.

clone_size | j_call | d_call | v_call | cdr3_nt | cdr3_aa
. | TRBJ1-5 | . | TRBV6-6 | TGTGCCAGCAGTTACTCGACGTTCCAGCCCCAGCATTTT | CASSYSTFQPQHF
. | TRBJ2-1 | TRBD2 | TRBV5-1 | TGCGCCAGCAGCCACCTAGCGGGGATTAACAATGAGCAGTTCTTC | CASSHLAGINNEQFF
. | TRBJ2-5 | . | TRBV24-1 | TGTGCCACCAGTGATCCCCGGTCAGGGGGGGAGACCCAGTACTTC | CATSDPRSGGETQYF
. | TRBJ2-1 | . | TRBV24-1 | TGTGCCACCAGTGATTTGCCGGGCAGGGCGGATGAGCAGTTCTTC | CATSDLPGRADEQFF
. | TRBJ2-6 | TRBD1 | TRBV29-1 | TGCAGCGTATCCTGGTCAGGGGGCGCTGGGGCCAACGTCCTGACTTTC | CSVSWSGGAGANVLTF
. | TRBJ2-3 | . | TRBV29-1 | TGCAGCGTTGACAGGGAGACAGATACGCAGTATTTT | CSVDRETDTQYF
. | TRBJ1-1 | . | TRBV6-2/TRBV6-3 | TGTGCCAGCAGTTTGACAGTGAACACTGAAGCTTTCTTT | CASSLTVNTEAFF
few | TRBJ1-3 | TRBD1 | TRBV29-1 | TGCAGCGTTGTAACAGGGGGAGGAGGAAACACCATATATTTT | CSVVTGGGGNTIYF
once | TRBJ1-5 | . | TRBV24-1 | TGTGCCACCAGTCAAACCGACGGCGGCAATCAGCCCCAGCATTTT | CATSQTDGGNQPQHF
. | TRBJ1-2 | . | TRBV5-5 | TGTGCCAGCAGAGGAAAGGTGATGCTTAACTATGGCTACACCTTC | CASRGKVMLNYGYTF
. | TRBJ1-4 | . | TRBV5-8 | TGTGCCAGCAGCATCCTCCGGGCACCAACTAATGAAAAACTGTTTTTT | CASSILRAPTNEKLFF
few | TRBJ1-1 | . | TRBV2 | TGTGCCAGCAGTCTCCAGGGGCCAGATACTGAAGCTTTCTTT | CASSLQGPDTEAFF
. | TRBJ1-5 | . | TRBV19 | TGTGCCAGTAGTGGGCAGGGCTACCAGCCCCAGCATTTT | CASSGQGYQPQHF
. | TRBJ2-3 | TRBD2 | TRBV5-1 | TGCGCCAGCAGCTTGGACGGGGGGGCGTACACAGATACGCAGTATTTT | CASSLDGGAYTDTQYF
. | TRBJ2-1 | TRBD2 | TRBV5-1 | TGCGCCAGCAGCCCGGGGAGCGGGGCGGGGTGGGATGAGCAGTTCTTC | CASSPGSGAGWDEQFF
once | TRBJ2-2 | TRBD1 | TRBV7-3 | TGTGCCAGCAGCTTGCAGACAGGGGCCGGGGAGCTGTTTTTT | CASSLQTGAGELFF
. | TRBJ1-2 | TRBD1 | TRBV20-1 | TGCAGCGCATTCGACAGGGTTGGCTACACCTTC | CSAFDRVGYTF
. | TRBJ1-6 | . | TRBV19 | TGTGCCAGTAGTATCTCGGAGATTGTTTCTCCCCTCCACTTT | CASSISEIVSPLHF
. | TRBJ1-5 | TRBD1 | TRBV4-1 | TGCGCCAGCAGCCAACCGGACAGGGAGATTAATCAGCCCCAGCATTTT | CASSQPDREINQPQHF
few | TRBJ1-6 | . | TRBV27 | TGTGCCAGCAGTCTAGGGGTATCCTATAATTCACCCCTCCACTTT | CASSLGVSYNSPLHF
. | TRBJ1-1 | . | TRBV19 | TGTGCCAGTAGTAATGGGCGGCCTCCGTGGGCTTTCTTT | CASSNGRPPWAFF
. | TRBJ2-5 | . | TRBV3-1/TRBV3-2 | TGTGCCAGCAGCCAAGGCGTCCGCGAGGAAGGGACCCAGTACTTC | CASSQGVREEGTQYF
. | TRBJ2-5 | . | TRBV7-3 | TGTGCCAGCAGCCAAACCAGGGGGGGAGAGACCCAGTACTTC | CASSQTRGGETQYF
. | TRBJ1-5 | . | TRBV7-2 | TGTGCCAGCAGCTTAGAGTATGCAGGGGCGGGACGGCCCCAGCATTTT | CASSLEYAGAGRPQHF
. | TRBJ2-1 | TRBD2 | TRBV27 | TGTGCCAGCAGTTCGCTAGCGGGGGGCCCTACAATGTTTGTGGAGCAGTTCTTC | CASSSLAGGPTMFVEQFF
few | TRBJ1-5 | . | TRBV18 | TGTGCCAGCTCACCGAATTCGAATAGCAATCAGCCCCAGCATTTT | CASSPNSNSNQPQHF
few | TRBJ1-6 | TRBD1 | TRBV5-1 | TGCGCCAGCAACCCCGGACAGGCCTATAATTCACCCCTCCACTTT | CASNPGQAYNSPLHF
. | TRBJ1-1 | . | TRBV11-2 | TGTGCCAGCAGCTTAAAGGGAGACACTGAAGCTTTCTTT | CASSLKGDTEAFF
. | TRBJ2-3 | TRBD2 | TRBV7-2 | TGTGCCAGCAGCCTGACTAGCGGAGCCAGAACGGATACGCAGTATTTT | CASSLTSGARTDTQYF
. | TRBJ1-1 | . | TRBV19 | TGTGCCAGTAATGGAGAGCGAGCTTTCTTT | CASNGERAFF
. | TRBJ2-4 | . | TRBV19 | TGTGCCAGTAGTCGGAGGCCAGGGTTGAACATTCAGTACTTC | CASSRRPGLNIQYF
few | TRBJ1-3 | . | TRBV30 | TGTGCCTGGACTCGGAGAGGAAACACCATATATTTT | CAWTRRGNTIYF
. | TRBJ1-1 | . | TRBV10-1 | TGCGCCAGCAGTGGTCCAGGGAGCACTGAAGCTTTCTTT | CASSGPGSTEAFF
. | TRBJ1-1 | . | TRBV6-4 | TGTGCCAGCAGAGCCGGGACCGAGAACACTGAAGCTTTCTTT | CASRAGTENTEAFF
. | TRBJ1-5 | . | TRBV5-6 | TGTGCCAGCAGCTTGAGTATCAGGGTGGATCAGCCCCAGCATTTT | CASSLSIRVDQPQHF
. | TRBJ2-1 | . | TRBV2 | TGTGCCAGCAGTCCCCGGGACTCCCAAAATGAGCAGTTCTTC | CASSPRDSQNEQFF
. | TRBJ1-2 | . | TRBV3-1/TRBV3-2 | TGTGCCAGCAGCCTCGGACAGAAAAACTATGGCTACACCTTC | CASSLGQKNYGYTF
few | TRBJ1-2 | TRBD1 | TRBV6-2/TRBV6-3 | TGTGCCAGCAGACCTGTTGACAGGGATTCGTATGGCTACACCTTC | CASRPVDRDSYGYTF
once | TRBJ1-5 | TRBD1 | TRBV7-8 | TGTGCCAGCAGCAGGGGAACAGGGGATTATCAGCCCCAGCATTTT | CASSRGTGDYQPQHF
. | TRBJ1-5 | . | TRBV18 | TGTGCCAGCTCTCTAGTAGGGGCGAGCAATCAGCCCCAGCATTTT | CASSLVGASNQPQHF
. | TRBJ1-5 | . | TRBV18 | TGTGCCAGCTCACCGGGACCCGGGGGCAATCAGCCCCAGCATTTT | CASSPGPGGNQPQHF